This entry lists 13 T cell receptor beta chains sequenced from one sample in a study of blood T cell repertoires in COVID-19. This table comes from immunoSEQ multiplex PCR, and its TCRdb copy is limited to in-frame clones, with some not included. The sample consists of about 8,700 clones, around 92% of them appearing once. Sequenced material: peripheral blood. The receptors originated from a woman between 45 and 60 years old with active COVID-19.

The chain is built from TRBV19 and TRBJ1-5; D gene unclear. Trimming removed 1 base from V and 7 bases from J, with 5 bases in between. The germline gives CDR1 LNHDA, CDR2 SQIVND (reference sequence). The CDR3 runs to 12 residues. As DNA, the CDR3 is TGTGCCAGTAGTATAGGGGAGCAGCCCCAGCATTTT. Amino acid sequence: CASSIGEQPQHF.

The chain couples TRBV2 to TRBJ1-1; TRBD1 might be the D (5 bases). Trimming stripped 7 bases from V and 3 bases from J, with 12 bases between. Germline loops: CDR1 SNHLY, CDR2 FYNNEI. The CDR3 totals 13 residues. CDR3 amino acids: CASNQGVDTEAFF. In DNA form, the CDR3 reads TGTGCCAGCAACCAGGGTGTGGACACTGAAGCTTTCTTT.

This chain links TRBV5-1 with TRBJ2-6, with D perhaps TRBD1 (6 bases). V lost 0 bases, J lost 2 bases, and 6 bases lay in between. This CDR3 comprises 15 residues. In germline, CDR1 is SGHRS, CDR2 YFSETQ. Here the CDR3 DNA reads TGCGCCAGCAGCTTGGACAGGGCTGGGGCCAACGTCCTGACTTTC. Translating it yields CASSLDRAGANVLTF.

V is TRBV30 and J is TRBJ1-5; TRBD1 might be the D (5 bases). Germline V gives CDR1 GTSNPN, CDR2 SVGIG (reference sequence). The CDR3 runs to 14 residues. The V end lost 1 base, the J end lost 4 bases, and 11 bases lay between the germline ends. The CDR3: CAWSGDSRNQPQHF. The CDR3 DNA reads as TGTGCCTGGAGTGGTGACAGTAGAAATCAGCCCCAGCATTTT. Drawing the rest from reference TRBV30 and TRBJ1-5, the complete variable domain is SQTIHQWPATLVQPVGSPLSLECTVEGTSNPNLYWYRQAAGRGLQLLFYSVGIGQISSEVPQNLSASRPQDRQFILSSKKLLLSDSGFYLCAWSGDSRNQPQHFGDGTRLSIL.

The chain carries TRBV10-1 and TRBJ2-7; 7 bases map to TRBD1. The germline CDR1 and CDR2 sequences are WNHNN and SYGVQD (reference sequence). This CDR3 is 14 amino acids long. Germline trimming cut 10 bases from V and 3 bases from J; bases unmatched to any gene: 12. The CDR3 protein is CATPGQLRGYEQYF. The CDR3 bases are TGCGCCACCCCGGGACAGCTCAGGGGCTACGAGCAGTACTTC.

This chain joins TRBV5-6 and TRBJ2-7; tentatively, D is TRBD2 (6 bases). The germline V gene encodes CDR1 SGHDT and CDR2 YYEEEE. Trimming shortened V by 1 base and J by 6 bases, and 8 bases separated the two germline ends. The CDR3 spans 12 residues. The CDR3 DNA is TGTGCCAGCAGCTTGTTGGGGGGCGAGCAGTACTTC. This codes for CASSLLGGEQYF.

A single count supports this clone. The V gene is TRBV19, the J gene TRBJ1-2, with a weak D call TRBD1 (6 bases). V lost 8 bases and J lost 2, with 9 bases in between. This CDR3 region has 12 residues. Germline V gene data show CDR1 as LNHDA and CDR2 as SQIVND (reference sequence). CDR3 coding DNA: TGTGCCAGTTTAACAGGGAACTATGGCTACACCTTC. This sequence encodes CASLTGNYGYTF.

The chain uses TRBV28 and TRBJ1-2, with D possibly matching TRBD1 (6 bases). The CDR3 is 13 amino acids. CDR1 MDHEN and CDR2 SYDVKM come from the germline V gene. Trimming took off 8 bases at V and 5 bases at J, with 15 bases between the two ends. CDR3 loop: CASGRGGAYGYTF. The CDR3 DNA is TGTGCCAGCGGTAGGGGGGGCGCTTATGGCTACACCTTC.

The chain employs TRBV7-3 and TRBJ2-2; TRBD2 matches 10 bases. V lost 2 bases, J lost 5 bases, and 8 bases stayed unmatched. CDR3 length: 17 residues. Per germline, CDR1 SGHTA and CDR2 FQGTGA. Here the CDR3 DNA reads TGTGCCAGCAGCTTATCCCTAGCGGGAGTAAGAACCGGGGAGCTGTTTTTT. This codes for CASSLSLAGVRTGELFF.

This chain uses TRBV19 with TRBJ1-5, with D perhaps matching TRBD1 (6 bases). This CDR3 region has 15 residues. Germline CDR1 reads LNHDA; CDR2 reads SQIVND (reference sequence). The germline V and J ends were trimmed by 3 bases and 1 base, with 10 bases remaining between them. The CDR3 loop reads CASSMTGLSNQPQHF. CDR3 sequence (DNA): TGTGCCAGTAGTATGACAGGATTAAGCAATCAGCCCCAGCATTTT.

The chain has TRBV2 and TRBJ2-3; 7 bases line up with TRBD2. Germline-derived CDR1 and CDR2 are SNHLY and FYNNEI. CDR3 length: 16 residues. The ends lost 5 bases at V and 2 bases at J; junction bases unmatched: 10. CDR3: CASSPSWSGATDTQYF. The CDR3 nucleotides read TGTGCCAGCAGTCCGTCATGGAGCGGGGCCACAGATACGCAGTATTTT.

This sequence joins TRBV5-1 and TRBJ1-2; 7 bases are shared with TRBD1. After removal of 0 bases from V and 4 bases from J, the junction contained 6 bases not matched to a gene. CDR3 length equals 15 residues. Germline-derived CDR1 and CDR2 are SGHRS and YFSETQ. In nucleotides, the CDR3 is TGCGCCAGCAGCTTGGCGCCACAGGGGACCTATGGCTACACCTTC. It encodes CASSLAPQGTYGYTF.

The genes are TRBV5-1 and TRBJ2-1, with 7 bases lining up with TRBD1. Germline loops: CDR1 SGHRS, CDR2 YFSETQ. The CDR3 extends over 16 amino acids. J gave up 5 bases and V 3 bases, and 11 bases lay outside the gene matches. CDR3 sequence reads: CASSSTSGTADNEQFF. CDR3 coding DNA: TGCGCCAGCAGCTCGACCTCCGGGACAGCAGACAATGAGCAGTTCTTC.